The clone carrying this T cell receptor beta chain was recorded at least ten times. This sample is drawn from a study of early T cells in non-severe SARS-CoV-2 infection. Study in general: With bulk RNA from unsorted whole blood as input, sequencing yielded unpaired chains.

The CDR3 runs 17 residues. CDR1 is SGDLS and CDR2 is YYNGEE in the germline V gene. The ends were cut back, 0 bases at V and 1 base at J, with 16 bases in the middle. Individual cDNA molecules received unique molecular identifiers during library preparation. Via MiXCR, TCRdb re-called the 5' RACE reads, giving one row per CDR3 protein. The sample comprises under 80,000 distinct CDR3 sequences, 11% of which are singletons, and 3.5% to 4.5% rests with the top ten. V is TRBV9 and J is TRBJ2-5; D gene unclear. The source of this sequence is an adult who was a healthcare worker with PCR-confirmed SARS-CoV-2 infection or an uninfected control (not recorded which). Sequences were obtained from whole blood. CDR3 protein: CASSVGIKQSGQETQYF. The DNA of the CDR3 is TGTGCCAGCAGCGTAGGAATTAAACAGAGTGGCCAAGAGACCCAGTACTTC.